Sequencing of this T cell receptor (beta chain) was carried out in a study of type 1 regulatory T cells. For the study at large: T-allo10 is a Tr1-enriched, alloantigen-specific CD4 T cell product made in vitro. Findings and caveats of the study: Tr1 cells had a more restricted TCR repertoire than non-Tr1 cells.

TCRdb re-called the reads through MiXCR, storing one row per CDR3 protein. The sample has tens of thousands of distinct CDR3 sequences; around 20% are singletons. V lost 1 base, J lost 4 bases, and 8 bases stayed unmatched. Germline CDR1 reads SEHNR; CDR2 reads FQNEAQ (reference sequence). This CDR3 spans 16 amino acids. This clonotype was picked up many times. Its matching antigen is unknown. Sequenced material: cultured type 1 regulatory T (Tr1) cells, either the whole culture or a sorted fraction (not recorded which). This chain connects TRBV7-9 to TRBJ2-5; 8 nucleotides match TRBD1. The TCR was taken from a human donor in good health. CDR3 DNA: TGTGCCAGCAGCTTAGGACCCCGGACAGGGAGAGAGACCCAGTACTTC. Translation gives CASSLGPRTGRETQYF.